These 12 T cell receptor beta chains came from one sample sequenced in a study of cytomegalovirus exposure and HLA in healthy donors. The PCR was carried out with 60 Vbeta primers and 13 Jbeta primers. TCRdb keeps only in-frame clones here, not all; method: immunoSEQ multiplex PCR. The sample shows 160,000 or so clones, 80% to 85% of them seen only once. The material sequenced was PBMCs. The receptors originated from a man aged 18 to 30 in good health and CMV-seronegative.

This clone was seen a handful of times. The chain combines TRBV27 with TRBJ2-1; 10 bases fit TRBD2. There are 17 residues in the CDR3. The V gene's germline CDR1 is MNHEY and CDR2 SMNVEV (reference sequence). The V and J ends lost 1 base and 0 bases, in that order; junction bases with no gene match: 3. The CDR3 bases are TGTGCCAGCAGTTTATGGGCTAGCGGGAGCTCCTACAATGAGCAGTTCTTC. As protein: CASSLWASGSSYNEQFF.

The V call is TRBV4-1, the J call TRBJ1-1; a possible D gene is TRBD1 (5 bases). Trimming took off 2 bases at V and 1 base at J, with 11 bases between the two ends. The CDR3 has 15 amino acids. CDR1 is MGHRA, CDR2 YSYEKL, per germline. CDR3 coding DNA: TGCGCCAGCAGCCAATTCCTCCAGGGGAACACTGAAGCTTTCTTT. Translating it yields CASSQFLQGNTEAFF.

V is TRBV27 and J is TRBJ2-1; D may be TRBD2 (5 bases). V lost 0 bases to trimming and J lost 9 bases, with 15 bases between them. The germline V gene encodes CDR1 MNHEY and CDR2 SMNVEV (reference sequence). This CDR3 is built from 15 residues. In DNA form, the CDR3 reads TGTGCCAGCAGTTTATCGGCAATCAATGGAGGTGAGCAGTTCTTC. Amino acids: CASSLSAINGGEQFF.

This chain links TRBV7-2 with TRBJ1-1; maybe TRBD1 (6 bases). V gave up 5 bases and J gave up 0 bases, with 16 bases separating them. The CDR3 runs to 16 residues. Germline lookup yields CDR1 SGHTA and CDR2 FQGNSA. In DNA form, the CDR3 reads TGTGCCAGCAGCCCGAATAGGGGGGGTCTGAACACTGAAGCTTTCTTT. Amino acids: CASSPNRGGLNTEAFF.

This chain links TRBV6-5 with TRBJ1-1; 7 positions agree with TRBD1. The trim removed 6 bases at V and 0 bases at J, leaving 7 bases unmatched. Germline V lookup: CDR1 MNHEY, CDR2 SVGAGI. The CDR3 loop spans 15 amino acids. CDR3: CASRTGTVLNTEAFF. DNA of the CDR3: TGTGCCAGCAGAACGGGGACAGTACTGAACACTGAAGCTTTCTTT.

The chain has TRBV29-1 and TRBJ1-1; D is uncertain. CDR3 size: 15 residues. Germline CDR1 SQVTM, CDR2 ANQGSEA. Between the trimmed V and J ends, which lost 0 bases and 1 base, there was a span of 12 bases. The CDR3 bases are TGCAGCGTTGAAGAACGGGCGGGTCAGAACACTGAAGCTTTCTTT. Translated: CSVEERAGQNTEAFF.

This clone was detected only a few times. The chain couples TRBV15 to TRBJ1-2; 7 positions match TRBD1. The CDR3 sequence is 16 residues long. Per the germline V gene, CDR1 is LNHNV and CDR2 is YYDKDF (reference sequence). With V trimmed by 5 bases and J by 4 bases, 13 bases remained unmatched. The CDR3 here is CATSPREAGGTYGYTF. The CDR3 coding sequence is TGTGCCACCAGCCCTAGAGAGGCAGGGGGGACCTATGGCTACACCTTC. Variable domain in full (rest from reference TRBV15 and TRBJ1-2): DAMVIQNPRYQVTQFGKPVTLSCSQTLNHNVMYWYQQKSSQAPKLLFHYYDKDFNNEADTPDNFQSRRPNTSFCFLDIRSPGLGDTAMYLCATSPREAGGTYGYTFGSGTRLTVV.

This chain uses TRBV4-3 with TRBJ2-7, with 10 nucleotides matching TRBD2. The ends lost 4 bases at V and 7 bases at J; junction bases unmatched: 7. This CDR3 contains 14 residues. Germline values: CDR1 LGHNA, CDR2 YSLEER. This chain's CDR3 is CASSPGLAVREQYF. CDR3 DNA sequence: TGCGCCAGCAGCCCCGGACTAGCGGTTAGGGAGCAGTACTTC.

This sequence joins TRBV19 and TRBJ2-3, with D possibly being TRBD1 (5 bases). CDR1 LNHDA and CDR2 SQIVND come from the germline V gene (reference sequence). This CDR3 is built from 15 residues. V was trimmed by 1 base and J by 2 bases, leaving 10 bases between them. Here the CDR3 reads CASSIGGGDTDTQYF. DNA for the CDR3: TGTGCCAGTAGTATAGGGGGCGGAGACACAGATACGCAGTATTTT.

The rearrangement uses TRBV5-8 and TRBJ2-7; 15 bases map to TRBD2. V lost 4 bases to trimming and J lost 6 bases; unmatched junction nucleotides: 8. The CDR3 loop spans 16 amino acids. CDR1 is SGHTS and CDR2 is YDEGEE in the germline V gene. The CDR3 here is CASSQGTSGGPGEQYF. The CDR3 region has the DNA TGTGCCAGCAGCCAGGGGACTAGCGGGGGGCCTGGCGAGCAGTACTTC. The full variable domain, rest sourced from reference TRBV5-8 and TRBJ2-7, is EAGVTQSPTHLIKTRGQQATLRCSPISGHTSVYWYQQALGLGLQFLLWYDEGEERNRGNFPPRFSGRQFPNYSSELNVNALELEDSALYLCASSQGTSGGPGEQYFGPGTRLTVT.

This clone was recorded once. Other DNA sequences in this sample translate to the same CDR3. The chain couples TRBV5-1 to TRBJ2-5, with 9 bases lining up with TRBD2. CDR1 and CDR2 (germline): SGHRS, YFSETQ. V dropped 0 bases and J dropped 2; count of bases not matched to a gene: 5. The CDR3 extends over 16 amino acids. CDR3 bases: TGCGCCAGCAGCTTGGCCTTAGCGGGAGATCAAGAGACCCAGTACTTC. Translating it yields CASSLALAGDQETQYF.

The rearrangement links TRBV28 to TRBJ2-1, with 10 bases identical to TRBD2. CDR1 MDHEN and CDR2 SYDVKM come from the germline V gene. V shed 5 bases, J shed 6 bases, and the junction held 4 bases outside the gene matches. This CDR3 is built from 14 residues. In DNA form, the CDR3 reads TGTGCCAGCAGTAGGCTAGCGGGAGTCAATGAGCAGTTCTTC. Translation gives CASSRLAGVNEQFF.